A selection of T cell receptor beta chains follows, all from one sample in a study of CD8 T cells in ankylosing spondylitis. One entry per CDR3 protein, called by TCRdb with MiXCR from the 5' RACE reads. The table lists about 800,000 distinct CDR3 sequences, roughly 10% of them singletons, with approximately 0.46% in the top ten. The specimen sequenced was blood, either unsorted or a sorted T cell fraction (not recorded which). All receptors derive from a male donor with ankylosing spondylitis. Each CDR3 is given with its conserved first and last residue. A D gene is named only where the DNA matches it firmly. Some rows mark clone size as missing; the rest say once, few, many or name a class of expanded clone.

NA	TRBV20-1	NA	TRBJ2-2	CSARRYSGELFF	TGCAGTGCTAGGAGATATTCCGGGGAGCTGTTTTTT
many	TRBV12-3/TRBV12-4	NA	TRBJ1-5	CASSLVVRNQPQHF	TGTGCCAGCAGTTTAGTGGTGCGCAATCAGCCCCAGCATTTT
few	TRBV4-1	NA	TRBJ2-4	CASSGQILAKNIQYF	TGCGCCAGCAGTGGACAGATTCTAGCCAAAAACATTCAGTACTTC
few	TRBV12-3/TRBV12-4	NA	TRBJ1-6	CASTRDASSYNSPLHF	TGTGCCAGCACCCGGGACGCGAGCTCCTATAATTCACCCCTCCACTTT
NA	TRBV5-1	NA	TRBJ1-5	CASSIIPGQPQHF	TGCGCCAGCAGCATAATCCCGGGGCAGCCCCAGCATTTT
many	TRBV29-1	NA	TRBJ2-3	CSVAVPSHTDTQYF	TGCAGCGTTGCGGTCCCTTCCCACACAGATACGCAGTATTTT
NA	TRBV29-1	NA	TRBJ2-7	CSVDYEGGWEQYF	TGCAGCGTTGACTACGAAGGAGGCTGGGAGCAGTACTTC
many	TRBV29-1	TRBD2	TRBJ2-1	CSVGGGLVYNEQFF	TGCAGCGTTGGTGGGGGACTAGTTTACAATGAGCAGTTCTTC
many	TRBV4-3	NA	TRBJ1-1	CASSQGLGRDGNTEAFF	TGCGCCAGCAGCCAAGGCCTGGGGAGGGACGGGAACACTGAAGCTTTCTTT
few	TRBV6-1	NA	TRBJ2-3	CASSEARATRPTSYSPDTQYF	TGTGCCAGCAGTGAAGCAAGGGCTACCCGGCCGACGTCCTATAGCCCAGATACGCAGTATTTT
few	TRBV20-1	NA	TRBJ1-1	CSASFGGWDTEAFF	TGCAGTGCCTCCTTTGGGGGGTGGGACACTGAAGCTTTCTTT
many	TRBV7-9	NA	TRBJ2-1	CASSFPGHPFNEQFF	TGTGCCAGCAGCTTCCCAGGACACCCCTTCAATGAGCAGTTCTTC
NA	TRBV20-1	NA	TRBJ2-3	CSARSIGGTNWATQYF	TGCAGTGCTAGGTCCATTGGGGGGACGAACTGGGCTACGCAGTATTTT
once	TRBV5-6	TRBD1	TRBJ2-3	CARQGGDTQYF	TGTGCCAGACAGGGGGGAGATACGCAGTATTTT
NA	TRBV9	NA	TRBJ2-3	CASSEEGTPTHTQYF	TGTGCCAGCAGCGAAGAAGGGACTCCTACACATACGCAGTATTTT
many	TRBV18	TRBD2	TRBJ2-7	CASSPSLLAADIREQYF	TGTGCCAGCTCACCATCCCTACTAGCGGCAGATATTCGCGAGCAGTACTTC
NA	TRBV5-6	TRBD2	TRBJ2-2	CASSRRRTSGYTGELFF	TGTGCCAGCAGCCGCCGGCGGACTAGCGGCTACACCGGGGAGCTGTTTTTT
few	TRBV7-9	NA	TRBJ2-1	CASSFLPGPGVNEQFF	TGTGCCAGCAGCTTTTTGCCGGGCCCGGGGGTGAATGAGCAGTTCTTC
few	TRBV7-2	NA	TRBJ2-4	CASSLGSLAKNIQYF	TGTGCCAGCAGCTTAGGCAGCTTAGCCAAAAACATTCAGTACTTC
few	TRBV4-2	TRBD2	TRBJ2-7	CASSQDSASGSIQQYF	TGTGCCAGCAGCCAAGATTCGGCTAGCGGTTCGATTCAGCAGTACTTC
many	TRBV12-3/TRBV12-4	NA	TRBJ1-2	CASSSRPGYYGYTF	TGTGCCAGCAGTTCGCGCCCGGGCTACTATGGCTACACCTTC
many	TRBV10-3	TRBD2	TRBJ2-1	CAIKGTSGRSNEQFF	TGTGCCATCAAAGGGACTAGCGGGAGGTCCAATGAGCAGTTCTTC
few	TRBV7-2	TRBD1	TRBJ1-1	CASARGDSTEAFF	TGTGCCAGCGCCAGGGGGGATAGCACTGAAGCTTTCTTT
NA	TRBV20-1	NA	TRBJ2-7	CSASWRNSYEQYF	TGCAGTGCTAGTTGGCGGAACTCCTACGAGCAGTACTTC
many	TRBV5-1	NA	TRBJ2-3	CASSLNSRSADTQYF	TGCGCCAGCAGCTTGAATTCCCGGAGCGCAGATACGCAGTATTTT
NA	TRBV24-1	NA	TRBJ2-3	CATSEEGSTDTQYF	TGTGCCACCAGTGAGGAGGGGAGCACAGATACGCAGTATTTT
few	TRBV25-1	TRBD2	TRBJ2-7	CASSMGGRGGANEQYF	TGTGCCAGCAGTATGGGCGGCCGGGGGGGGGCCAACGAGCAGTACTTC
many	TRBV20-1	NA	TRBJ2-3	CSANQGDTQYF	TGCAGTGCTAACCAGGGAGATACGCAGTATTTT
NA	TRBV20-1	NA	TRBJ2-7	CSAVPRDFSYEQYF	TGCAGTGCCGTTCCGAGAGACTTCTCCTACGAGCAGTACTTC
few	TRBV7-9	TRBD1	TRBJ1-5	CASSKGTGDRNQPQHF	TGTGCCAGCAGTAAGGGGACAGGGGATCGGAATCAGCCCCAGCATTTT
NA	TRBV4-3	NA	TRBJ1-2	CASSPQATGLYYGYTF	TGCGCCAGCAGCCCCCAAGCGACCGGTCTCTACTATGGCTACACCTTC
few	TRBV6-4	TRBD1	TRBJ1-5	CASTRRDRAPYSNQPQHF	TGTGCCAGCACTCGCCGGGACAGGGCCCCTTATAGCAATCAGCCCCAGCATTTT
NA	TRBV9	NA	TRBJ2-1	CASSVTAGLAEQFF	TGTGCCAGCAGCGTTACAGCGGGCCTTGCTGAGCAGTTCTTC
NA	TRBV19	TRBD1	TRBJ1-1	CASVPGRRRGVFF	TGTGCCAGTGTTCCCGGTAGGCGCAGGGGGGTTTTCTTT
NA	TRBV5-1	TRBD2	TRBJ2-1	CASSLAGLGPSNEQFF	TGCGCCAGCAGCTTGGCGGGACTAGGACCTTCCAATGAGCAGTTCTTC
NA	TRBV5-1	NA	TRBJ2-7	CASSLGPADNYYEQYF	TGCGCCAGCAGCCTCGGTCCCGCGGACAACTATTACGAGCAGTACTTC
NA	TRBV6-6	NA	TRBJ1-1	CASSLSAPMAFF	TGTGCCAGCAGCCTATCGGCCCCGATGGCTTTCTTT
few	TRBV7-2	NA	TRBJ2-7	CAGGPGPYEQYF	TGTGCCGGAGGCCCAGGTCCCTACGAGCAGTACTTC
NA	TRBV29-1	NA	TRBJ2-3	CSVDGGNGGTDTQYF	TGCAGCGTTGATGGTGGGAATGGTGGCACAGATACGCAGTATTTT
NA	TRBV27	TRBD1	TRBJ1-5	CASSLQRTGQPQHF	TGTGCCAGCAGCCTACAGAGGACAGGCCAGCCCCAGCATTTT
few	TRBV6-5	NA	TRBJ1-2	CASSFGGGQGRIYGYTF	TGTGCCAGCAGTTTTGGGGGGGGGCAGGGACGAATCTATGGCTACACCTTC
NA	TRBV10-3	TRBD1	TRBJ2-7	CAISESGTGAKQQYF	TGTGCCATCAGTGAGTCGGGGACAGGGGCGAAACAGCAGTACTTC
many	TRBV27	NA	TRBJ2-1	CASTPGVDYNEQFF	TGTGCCAGCACCCCGGGAGTAGATTACAATGAGCAGTTCTTC
many	TRBV7-8	TRBD1	TRBJ1-1	CASSRQGSGEVTEAFF	TGTGCCAGCAGTCGACAGGGATCGGGAGAGGTTACTGAAGCTTTCTTT
few	TRBV18	TRBD2	TRBJ2-1	CASSWGGAGNEQFF	TGTGCCAGCTCCTGGGGAGGGGCAGGCAATGAGCAGTTCTTC
many	TRBV7-2	TRBD1	TRBJ1-1	CASSVQGVVTEAFF	TGTGCCAGCAGCGTCCAGGGGGTCGTCACTGAAGCTTTCTTT
NA	TRBV28	NA	TRBJ2-7	CASVTEREQYF	TGTGCCAGCGTAACAGAGCGCGAGCAGTACTTC
many	TRBV11-2	TRBD1	TRBJ1-2	CASRKSGTAARNYGYTF	TGTGCCAGCAGGAAGTCCGGGACAGCGGCGCGGAACTATGGCTACACCTTC
NA	TRBV28	NA	TRBJ2-7	CASSPRRGWAGDEQYF	TGTGCCAGCAGTCCTCGGCGGGGTTGGGCTGGGGACGAGCAGTACTTC
many	TRBV5-1	NA	TRBJ2-7	CASSFGQGFSYEQYF	TGCGCCAGCAGCTTCGGGCAGGGATTCTCCTACGAGCAGTACTTC
NA	TRBV5-1	TRBD1	TRBJ2-2	CASSFGDRPNTGELFF	TGCGCCAGCAGCTTCGGGGACAGACCGAACACCGGGGAGCTGTTTTTT
few	TRBV5-1	NA	TRBJ2-3	CASSINRGTDTQYF	TGCGCCAGCAGCATAAACAGGGGCACAGATACGCAGTATTTT
many	TRBV20-1	TRBD2	TRBJ2-7	CSARLTSGTYEQYF	TGCAGTGCTAGGCTGACTAGCGGAACCTACGAGCAGTACTTC
many	TRBV29-1	NA	TRBJ1-5	CSVVTSSNQPQHF	TGCAGCGTTGTAACAAGTAGCAATCAGCCCCAGCATTTT
few	TRBV27	TRBD1	TRBJ1-1	CASSSTGTGIGEAFF	TGTGCCAGCAGTAGTACCGGGACAGGGATTGGTGAAGCTTTCTTT
few	TRBV6-2/TRBV6-3	NA	TRBJ1-1	CASSRYQGNTEAFF	TGTGCCAGCAGTAGATATCAGGGGAACACTGAAGCTTTCTTT
NA	TRBV27	NA	TRBJ2-2	CASSRGTAELFF	TGTGCCAGCAGTCGGGGGACGGCGGAGCTGTTTTTT
NA	TRBV7-2	TRBD2	TRBJ2-3	CASSSTSGGLRTQYF	TGTGCCAGCAGTTCGACGAGCGGGGGGTTAAGGACGCAGTATTTT
NA	TRBV20-1	TRBD1	TRBJ1-4	CSARDDRDRYNEKLFF	TGCAGTGCTAGAGATGACAGGGACCGATACAATGAAAAACTGTTTTTT
few	TRBV5-6	NA	TRBJ1-1	CASIMRGGRTEAFF	TGTGCCAGCATCATGAGGGGGGGGAGGACTGAAGCTTTCTTT